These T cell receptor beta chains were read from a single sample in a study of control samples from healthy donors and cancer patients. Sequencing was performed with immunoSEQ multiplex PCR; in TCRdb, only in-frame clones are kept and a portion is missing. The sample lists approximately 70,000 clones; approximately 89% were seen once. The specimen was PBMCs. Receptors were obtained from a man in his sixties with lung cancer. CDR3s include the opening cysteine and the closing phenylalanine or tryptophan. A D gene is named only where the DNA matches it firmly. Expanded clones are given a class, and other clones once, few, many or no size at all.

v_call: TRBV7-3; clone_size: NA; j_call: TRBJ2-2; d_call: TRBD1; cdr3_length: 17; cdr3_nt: TGTGCCAGCAGCTTAGACTCCGGGACAGGGGGAACCGGGGAGCTGTTTTTT; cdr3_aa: CASSLDSGTGGTGELFF
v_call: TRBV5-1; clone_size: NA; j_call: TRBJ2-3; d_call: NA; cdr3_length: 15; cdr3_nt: TGCGCCAGCAGCTTACAGGACGCTAGCACAGATACGCAGTATTTT; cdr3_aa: CASSLQDASTDTQYF
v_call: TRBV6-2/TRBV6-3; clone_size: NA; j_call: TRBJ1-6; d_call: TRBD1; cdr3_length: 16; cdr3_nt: TGTGCCAGCAGTTACCGAACAGGGGGCGCCGGTTCACCCCTCCACTTT; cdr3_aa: CASSYRTGGAGSPLHF
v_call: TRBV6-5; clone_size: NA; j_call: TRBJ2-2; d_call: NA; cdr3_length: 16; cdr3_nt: TGTGCCAGCAGTTACTCGGGCTGGGTAAACACCGGGGAGCTGTTTTTT; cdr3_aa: CASSYSGWVNTGELFF
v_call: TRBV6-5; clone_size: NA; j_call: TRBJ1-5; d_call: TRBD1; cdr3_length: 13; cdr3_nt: TGTGCCAGCCAAACAGGGGGCGACCAGCCCCAGCATTTT; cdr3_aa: CASQTGGDQPQHF
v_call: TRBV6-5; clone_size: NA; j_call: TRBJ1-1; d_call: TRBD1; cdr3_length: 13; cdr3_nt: TGTGCCAGCAGCTACAGGGGCGGGGCTGAAGCTTTCTTT; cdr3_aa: CASSYRGGAEAFF
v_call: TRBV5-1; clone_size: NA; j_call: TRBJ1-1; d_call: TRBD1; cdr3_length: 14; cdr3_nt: TGCGCCAGCAGCCCCCGGACAGGGAACACTGAAGCTTTCTTT; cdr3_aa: CASSPRTGNTEAFF
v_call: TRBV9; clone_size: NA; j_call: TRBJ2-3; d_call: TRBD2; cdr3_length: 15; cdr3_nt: TGTGCCAGCAGCCCCTCAGCGGGGAGCACAGATACGCAGTATTTT; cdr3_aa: CASSPSAGSTDTQYF
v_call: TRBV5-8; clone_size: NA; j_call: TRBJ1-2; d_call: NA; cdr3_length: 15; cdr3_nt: TGTGCCAGCAGCTCCTGGGTATACGGGGCCTATGGCTACACCTTC; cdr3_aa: CASSSWVYGAYGYTF
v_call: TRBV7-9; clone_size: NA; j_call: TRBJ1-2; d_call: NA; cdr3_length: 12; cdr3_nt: TGTGCCAGCAGCTTACGGGGAGGTGGCTACACCTTC; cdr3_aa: CASSLRGGGYTF
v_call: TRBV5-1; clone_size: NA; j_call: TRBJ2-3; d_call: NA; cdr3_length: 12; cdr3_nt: TGCGCCAGCAGCTTCCATTCAGATACGCAGTATTTT; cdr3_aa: CASSFHSDTQYF
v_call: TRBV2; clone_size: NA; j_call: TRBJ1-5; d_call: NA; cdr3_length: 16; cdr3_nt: TGTGCCAGCAGTGAAAAAGCGGTGGGCTGGAATCAGCCCCAGCATTTT; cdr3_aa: CASSEKAVGWNQPQHF
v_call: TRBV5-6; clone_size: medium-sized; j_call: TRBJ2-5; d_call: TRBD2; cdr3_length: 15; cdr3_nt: TGTGCCAGCAGCCCCAGACTAGCGGGGACGGAGACCCAGTACTTC; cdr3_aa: CASSPRLAGTETQYF
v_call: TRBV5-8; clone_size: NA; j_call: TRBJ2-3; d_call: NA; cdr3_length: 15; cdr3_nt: TGTGCCAGCAGCCCATCAATCTCTAGCACAGATACGCAGTATTTT; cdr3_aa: CASSPSISSTDTQYF
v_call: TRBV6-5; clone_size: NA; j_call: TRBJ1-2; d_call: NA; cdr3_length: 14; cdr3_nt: TGTGCCAGCAGCCTGATCGACAGCGGCTATGGCTACACCTTC; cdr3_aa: CASSLIDSGYGYTF